This T cell receptor beta chain came from a study of cytomegalovirus exposure and HLA in healthy donors. Study summary: Findings of an earlier analysis included around 120 million unique TCR beta sequences from 190 million or so T cells.

The CDR3 length is 12 residues. V was clipped by 7 bases and J by 5 bases, with 9 bases between them. Germline loops: CDR1 GTSNPN, CDR2 SVGIG (reference sequence). Notes on the study in general: Prior analysis indicated that the majority of TCR beta V segments exhibited productivity approximately 87% or approximately 30% of the time.

Comments on this clone: Its matching antigen is unknown.

Both 60 Vbeta primers and 13 Jbeta primers went into the PCR. TCRdb keeps only in-frame clones here, not all; method: immunoSEQ multiplex PCR. The sample shows 150,000 to 200,000 clones, more than 60% of them seen only once. The V call is TRBV30, the J call TRBJ1-6; TRBD1 might be the D (5 bases). The TCR comes from a woman in her twenties or thirties in good health and CMV-seronegative. The material sequenced was PBMCs. The CDR3 loop reads CASRENNSPLHF. CDR3 bases: TGTGCCTCCAGGGAAAATAATTCACCCCTCCACTTT.